The entry below gives a single T cell receptor (beta chain) sequence along with its context. The sample comes from a study of blood T cell repertoires in COVID-19. At the level of the study: Samples of COVID-19 (acute and convalescent) were obtained from the United States, Italy and Spain.

This CDR3 is 14 amino acids long. From germline, CDR1 is DFQATT and CDR2 SNEGSKA (reference sequence). With 3 bases removed from V and 0 bases from J, the gap between germline ends came to 9 bases. Methods used by the authors: Reference gene primer amplification gave estimated nucleated cell counts. Clones were sequenced by immunoSEQ multiplex PCR, and TCRdb holds only the in-frame ones, with some missing. The DNA gave D and trimming, while V, J and clone size come from that table. The repertoire has 95,000 to 150,000 clones, around 74% of them found once; the top ten carry less than 6.5%. V is TRBV20-1 and J is TRBJ1-3; D gene uncertain. The sequenced sample was peripheral blood. This TCR came from a man aged 55-75 years with acute or convalescent COVID-19. CDR3 sequence: CSASNTISGNTIYF. CDR3 nucleotides: TGCAGTGCTAGTAACACCATCTCTGGAAACACCATATATTTT.